This entry lists 15 T cell receptor beta chains sequenced from one sample in a study of blood T cell repertoires in COVID-19. Assay used: immunoSEQ multiplex PCR; TCRdb lists only in-frame clones, some missing. The sample has 55,000 to 85,000 clones, 79% seen once. The material sequenced was peripheral blood. The receptors derive from a man aged 55-75 years with active or convalescent COVID-19.

V is TRBV30 and J is TRBJ1-3; a possible D gene is TRBD1 (5 bases). The germline V gene has CDR1 GTSNPN and CDR2 SVGIG (reference sequence). The V gene lost 5 bases and the J gene lost 2 bases, with 16 bases spanning the gap. The CDR3 runs to 15 residues. CDR3 nucleotide sequence: TGTGCCTGGGGAAGGGGTGAGGCCGCTGGAAACACCATATATTTT. Protein product: CAWGRGEAAGNTIYF.

J is TRBJ2-7 and V is TRBV14; a possible D gene is TRBD2 (6 bases). Germline-derived CDR1 and CDR2 are SGHDN and FVKESK. V was cut by 3 bases and J by 3 bases, with 18 bases left in between. The CDR3 length is 16 residues. CDR3 protein: CASSHKDYPEGYEQYF. CDR3 DNA: TGTGCCAGCAGCCACAAGGACTACCCCGAGGGCTACGAGCAGTACTTC.

V is TRBV5-1 and J is TRBJ1-1, with 8 bases that match TRBD1. V dropped 3 bases and J dropped 1; count of bases not matched to a gene: 5. Looked up from germline, CDR1 is SGHRS and CDR2 is YFSETQ. The CDR3 contains 15 residues. CDR3 in amino acids: CASSSTGDKNTEAFF. CDR3 coding DNA: TGCGCCAGCAGCTCGACAGGGGATAAGAACACTGAAGCTTTCTTT.

This clone was seen just once. The chain uses TRBV3-1 (or the pseudogene TRBV3-2) and TRBJ1-2; a weak D match, TRBD1 (5 bases). CDR1 is LGHDT, CDR2 YNNKEL, per germline (reference sequence). Trimming removed 6 bases at V and 4 bases at J, with 18 bases between. The CDR3 spans 15 residues. CDR3 nucleotide sequence: TGTGCCAGCAGGGCCGACAGTCGAAGAAGCTATGGCTACACCTTC. It codes for CASRADSRRSYGYTF.

This chain joins TRBV9 and TRBJ2-5; 10 nucleotides match TRBD2. Germline trimming cut 0 bases from V and 2 bases from J; bases unmatched to any gene: 7. Germline assignment: CDR1 SGDLS and CDR2 YYNGEE. The length of the CDR3 is 17 residues. CDR3 bases: TGTGCCAGCAGCGTAGCCACTGTAGCGGGGGGACAAGAGACCCAGTACTTC. This encodes CASSVATVAGGQETQYF.

The chain employs TRBV21-1 and TRBJ2-2; the table assigns TRBD2, which was not confirmed against the DNA. TRBV21-1 is labeled a pseudogene. This CDR3 is built from 17 residues. CDR3 sequence reads: CASSHGLAGGRTGELFF. The CDR3 nucleotides read TGTGCCAGCAGCCACGGCCTAGCGGGGGGCCGGACCGGGGAGCTGTTTTTT.

The chain joins TRBV10-3 to TRBJ2-1; 10 bases align to TRBD2. Germline CDR1 is ENHRY and CDR2 is SYGVKD. The ends lost 10 bases at V and 3 bases at J; junction bases unmatched: 3. The CDR3 spans 13 residues. For the CDR3, the DNA is TGTGCCACCCTAGCGGGGGACTACAATGAGCAGTTCTTC. Encoded protein: CATLAGDYNEQFF.

V gene TRBV7-2 combines with J gene TRBJ1-6; D gene ambiguous. Germline V CDR1 and CDR2: SGHTA, FQGNSA. V was pared by 0 bases and J by 9 bases, with 15 bases between. The CDR3 is 16 amino acids. The CDR3: CASSLADSGNRSPLHF. The CDR3 nucleotides are TGTGCCAGCAGCTTAGCGGATTCCGGGAACCGTTCACCCCTCCACTTT.

V and J are TRBV18 and TRBJ1-1; D unresolved. This CDR3 comprises 13 residues. The V and J ends lost 6 bases and 3 bases respectively, with 11 bases between them. The germline V gene encodes CDR1 KGHSH and CDR2 LQKENI. As DNA, the CDR3 is TGTGCCAGCTCCAGGAGGGAGTACACTGAAGCTTTCTTT. It yields the protein CASSRREYTEAFF.

The genes are TRBV5-4 and TRBJ2-2; D is undetermined. V dropped 0 bases and J dropped 2 bases, with 8 bases sitting between them. Germline-derived CDR1 and CDR2 are SGHNT and YYREEE (reference sequence). The CDR3 consists of 15 residues. CDR3 sequence: CASSLAETNTGELFF. The DNA of the CDR3 is TGTGCCAGCAGCTTGGCCGAGACTAACACCGGGGAGCTGTTTTTT.

This clone has only one observation. The chain couples TRBV7-9 to TRBJ2-2, with D unclear. The germline V and J ends were trimmed by 1 base and 7 bases, with 7 bases remaining between them. This CDR3 has 13 amino acids. Germline lookup yields CDR1 SEHNR and CDR2 FQNEAQ (reference sequence). CDR3 sequence (DNA): TGTGCCAGCAGCTTAGAGCAAATCGGGGAGCTGTTTTTT. This sequence encodes CASSLEQIGELFF.

The chain carries TRBV6-5 and TRBJ1-4, with D maybe TRBD1 (6 bases). V lost 6 bases to trimming and J lost 0 bases, with 8 bases between them. In germline, CDR1 is MNHEY, CDR2 SVGAGI. The CDR3 has 14 amino acids. CDR3 nucleotide sequence: TGTGCCAGCAGGGACAGTGCAACTAATGAAAAACTGTTTTTT. This sequence encodes CASRDSATNEKLFF.

The J gene is TRBJ2-1, the V gene TRBV10-3; 7 bases map to TRBD2. V shed 4 bases, J shed 8 bases, and the junction held 5 bases outside the gene matches. Germline CDR1 ENHRY, CDR2 SYGVKD. The CDR3 consists of 13 residues. The CDR3: CAISVGAGDEQFF. In DNA, the CDR3 is TGTGCCATCAGTGTAGGGGCGGGAGATGAGCAGTTCTTC.

CDR3 in amino acids: CASSLAVSTDTQYF. For the CDR3, the DNA is TGTGCCAGCAGTTTAGCGGTGAGCACAGATACGCAGTATTTT. This chain links TRBV27 with TRBJ2-3; D is ambiguous. The CDR3 has 14 amino acids. Trimming took 2 bases from V and 0 from J, leaving 6 bases between them. Germline CDR1 is MNHEY and CDR2 is SMNVEV (reference sequence).

The DNA of the CDR3 is TGCGCCAGCAGCTTGCTCAGGGGAAGGCAAGAGACCCAGTACTTC. It encodes CASSLLRGRQETQYF. The rearrangement uses TRBV5-1 and TRBJ2-5, with D possibly TRBD1 on 6 matching bases. Germline V gene lookup returns CDR1 SGHRS and CDR2 YFSETQ. Trimming took 1 base from V and 2 from J, leaving 12 bases between them. CDR3 size: 15 residues.